The rows below give T cell receptor beta chains drawn from one sample of a study of monozygotic twins with inflammatory bowel disease. No DNA is given; TCRdb re-called the 5' RACE reads and lists each CDR3 protein once. In all, the sample yields more than 300,000 distinct CDR3 sequences. The sequenced sample was blood. Receptor source: a human donor with ulcerative colitis or Crohn's disease, or a healthy co-twin of an affected twin (not recorded which). Each CDR3 is given with its conserved first and last residue.

>TRBV5-1|TRBJ2-2
CASSSEGPSGFGELFF
>TRBV7-9|TRBJ2-7
CASSLGRAARSQQYF
>TRBV6-2/TRBV6-3|TRBJ2-1
CASSYPGTSNNNEQFF
>TRBV7-2|TRBJ1-2
CASSPARENYGYTF
>TRBV27|TRBJ2-7
CASRPNTGGKAYEQYF
>TRBV5-1|TRBJ1-6
CASSLLGPPGDSPLHF
>TRBV25-1|TRBJ2-3
CASSPPGLAGGTQYF
>TRBV5-5|TRBJ1-4
CASSLESQGGYEKLFF
>TRBV20-1|TRBJ2-3
CSARVGGNTDTQYF
>TRBV28|TRBJ2-2
CASSLHYNTGELFF
>TRBV5-1|TRBJ2-1
CASRLGTDTYNEQFF
>TRBV7-9|TRBJ2-5
CASSPGLAAQETQYF
>TRBV28|TRBJ2-3
CALAPGKGRTDTQYF
>TRBV7-3|TRBJ1-1
CASSSGQGPTEAFF
>TRBV28|TRBJ1-5
CASSFGWGTRPQHF
>TRBV7-3|TRBJ2-1
CASSLALDRGIYNEQFF
>TRBV4-1|TRBJ2-2
CASSQAGNAGTGELFF
>TRBV29-1|TRBJ2-2
CSVEVVTGELFF
>TRBV4-1|TRBJ2-5
CASSQGAWTSGQETQYF
>TRBV6-5|TRBJ1-1
CASSYSQGGSNTEAFF
>TRBV5-1|TRBJ1-1
CASSLVDGGDTEAFF
>TRBV6-5|TRBJ2-7
CASSYLGQTYEQNF
>TRBV7-3|TRBJ2-7
CASSFGPTSGGYEQYF
>TRBV12-3/TRBV12-4|TRBJ1-5
CASSLGIGQQPQHF
>TRBV7-2|TRBJ2-7
CASSSDWGGDEQYF
>TRBV7-2|TRBJ2-7
CASSSTWTEQYF
>TRBV12-3/TRBV12-4|TRBJ2-1
CASSLWGQANNEQFF
>TRBV11-2|TRBJ2-2
CASSGTVNTGELFF
>TRBV18|TRBJ2-1
CASSPRLDRGGFNEQFF
>TRBV2|TRBJ2-3
CASRPSASTDTQYF
>TRBV2|TRBJ2-5
CASSRHIQETQYF
>TRBV27|TRBJ2-7
CASSFLGPGQGAYEQYF
>TRBV5-1|TRBJ2-3
CASSEGQGPSSTDTQYF
>TRBV12-3/TRBV12-4|TRBJ1-1
CASKTNAGDTEAFF
>TRBV5-1|TRBJ1-1
CASSTFWGTEAFF
>TRBV3-1|TRBJ2-3
CASSQDLVRESPPDTQYF
>TRBV7-2|TRBJ2-7
CASSPGRARVAYEQYF
>TRBV7-8|TRBJ1-1
CASSSWAGGRGSNMDTEAFF
>TRBV20-1|TRBJ2-7
CSARVTSEQYF